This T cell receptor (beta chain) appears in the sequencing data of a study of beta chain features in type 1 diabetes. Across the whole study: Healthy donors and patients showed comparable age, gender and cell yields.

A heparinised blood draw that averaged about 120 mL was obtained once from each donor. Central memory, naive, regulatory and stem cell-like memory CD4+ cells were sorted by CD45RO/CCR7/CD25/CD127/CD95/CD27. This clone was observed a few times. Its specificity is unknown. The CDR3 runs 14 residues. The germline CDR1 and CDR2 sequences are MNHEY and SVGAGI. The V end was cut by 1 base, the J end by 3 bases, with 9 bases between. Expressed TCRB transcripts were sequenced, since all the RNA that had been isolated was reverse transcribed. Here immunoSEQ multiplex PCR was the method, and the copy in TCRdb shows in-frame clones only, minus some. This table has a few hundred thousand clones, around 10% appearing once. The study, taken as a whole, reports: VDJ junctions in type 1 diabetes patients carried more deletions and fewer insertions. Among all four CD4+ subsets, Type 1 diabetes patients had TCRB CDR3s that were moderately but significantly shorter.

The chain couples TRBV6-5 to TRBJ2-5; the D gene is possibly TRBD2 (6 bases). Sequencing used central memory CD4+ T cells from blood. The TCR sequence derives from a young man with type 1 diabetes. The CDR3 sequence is CASSYYSGEETQYF. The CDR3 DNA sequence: TGTGCCAGCAGTTACTATAGCGGAGAAGAGACCCAGTACTTC.